The following is a T cell receptor (beta chain) sequence with its context. What it binds is not known. UMI-tagged 5'RACE template switching yielded the TCR beta cDNA. Using the 5' RACE reads, TCRdb records one entry per CDR3 protein without DNA. The table lists about 260,000 distinct CDR3 sequences. This record comes from a study of T cells expressing NK-cell markers. Study background: Sorted CD3+CD56+NKG2C+, CD3+CD56+NKG2C- and CD3+CD56-NKG2C+ T-cell subsets were beta-chain profiled.

The study's findings and limits: Once again these clonotypes came out on top in the CD3+CD56-NKG2C+ fraction of four donors. Of CD8+ T cells, about 1.0-7.5% belonged to dominant NKG2C+ clonotypes in six donors.

This CDR3 contains 12 residues. Germline loops: CDR1 MNHNY, CDR2 SVGAGI (reference sequence). The sequenced sample consisted of blood T cells: a sorted CD56 or NKG2C T cell subset, CD4+ or CD8+ T cells, or bulk PBMC T cells (not recorded which). The chain is built from TRBV6-6 and TRBJ2-1; TCRdb indicates TRBD1, and absent DNA this call remains unverified. The TCR originated in a man aged 18-30 years in good health. The CDR3 loop is CASSDSTGSQFF.